This T cell receptor beta chain was sequenced in a study of CD8 T cells in ankylosing spondylitis. CDR1 is SGHRS, CDR2 YFSETQ, per germline. The CDR3 loop spans 14 amino acids. Ten or more counts support this clonotype. Its cognate antigen is unknown. One junction end disagrees with the germline gene, perhaps due to a read error. Study-wide points: Matched ankylosing spondylitis synovial fluid reportedly showed significant enrichment of disease-linked clones. In ankylosing spondylitis blood, a motif of eight highly homologous TCR beta variants appeared characteristic.

By quantitative 5'-RACE with molecular barcodes, the TCR beta libraries were made. TCRdb re-analysed the 5' RACE reads in MiXCR, keeping a single row per CDR3 protein. The data hold 350,000 or so distinct CDR3 sequences, with more than 9% observed a single time. What was sequenced was blood, either unsorted or a sorted T cell fraction (not recorded which). This clonotype originated in a female donor with ankylosing spondylitis or in good health (not recorded which). The chain joins TRBV5-1 to TRBJ1-1; D may be TRBD1 (5 bases). The CDR3 reads CASSLGAANTEAFF. The DNA for the CDR3 is TGTGCCAGCAGCCTCGGGGCAGCGAACACTGAAGCTTTCTTT.